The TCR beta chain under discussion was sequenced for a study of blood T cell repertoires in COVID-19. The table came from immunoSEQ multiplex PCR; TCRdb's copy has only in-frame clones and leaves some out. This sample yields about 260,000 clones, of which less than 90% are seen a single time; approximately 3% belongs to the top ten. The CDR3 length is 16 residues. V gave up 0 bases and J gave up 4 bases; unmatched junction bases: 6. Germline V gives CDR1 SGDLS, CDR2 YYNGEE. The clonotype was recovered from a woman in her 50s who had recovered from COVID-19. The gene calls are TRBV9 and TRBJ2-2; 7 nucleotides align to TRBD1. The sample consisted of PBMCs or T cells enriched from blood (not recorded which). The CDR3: CASSVGQGSGTGELFF. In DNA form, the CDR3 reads TGTGCCAGCAGCGTAGGACAGGGATCGGGCACCGGGGAGCTGTTTTTT.